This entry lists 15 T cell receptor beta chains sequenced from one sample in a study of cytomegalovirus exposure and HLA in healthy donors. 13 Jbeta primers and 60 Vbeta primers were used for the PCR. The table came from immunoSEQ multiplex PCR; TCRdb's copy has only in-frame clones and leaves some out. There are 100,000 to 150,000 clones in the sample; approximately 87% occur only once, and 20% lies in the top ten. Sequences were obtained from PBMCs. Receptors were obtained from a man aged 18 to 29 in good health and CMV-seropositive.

The CDR3 nucleotides are TGTGCCAGCAGTGGTTCAGTGGACAGGCCTTCACCCCTCCACTTT. Its translation is CASSGSVDRPSPLHF. The V gene is TRBV2, the J gene TRBJ1-6, with 7 bases aligning to TRBD1. CDR3 length: 15 residues. The V gene's germline CDR1 is SNHLY and CDR2 FYNNEI. V was pared by 4 bases and J by 9 bases, with 9 bases of the junction left unmatched.

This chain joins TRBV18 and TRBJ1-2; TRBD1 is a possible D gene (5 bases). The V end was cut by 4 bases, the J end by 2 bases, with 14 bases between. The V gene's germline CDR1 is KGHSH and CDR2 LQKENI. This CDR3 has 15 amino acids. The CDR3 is CASSQDTHKNYGYTF. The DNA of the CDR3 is TGTGCCAGCTCACAGGACACTCACAAGAACTATGGCTACACCTTC.

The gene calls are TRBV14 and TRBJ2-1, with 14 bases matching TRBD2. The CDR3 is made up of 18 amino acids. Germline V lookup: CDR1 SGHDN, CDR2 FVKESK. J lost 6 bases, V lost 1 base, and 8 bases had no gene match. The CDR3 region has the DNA TGTGCCAGCAGCCAAGGAAGACTAGCGGGGGGGCCGGTCAATGAGCAGTTCTTC. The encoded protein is CASSQGRLAGGPVNEQFF. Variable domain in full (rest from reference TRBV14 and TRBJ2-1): EAGVTQFPSHSVIEKGQTVTLRCDPISGHDNLYWYRRVMGKEIKFLLHFVKESKQDESGMPNNRFLAERTGGTYSTLKVQPAELEDSGVYFCASSQGRLAGGPVNEQFFGPGTRLTVL.

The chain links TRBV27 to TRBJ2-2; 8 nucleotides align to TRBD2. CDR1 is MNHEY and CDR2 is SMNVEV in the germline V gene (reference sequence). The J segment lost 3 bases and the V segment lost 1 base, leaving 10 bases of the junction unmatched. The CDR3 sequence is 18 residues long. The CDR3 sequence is CASSLLGGLVHYTGELFF. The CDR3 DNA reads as TGTGCCAGCAGTTTATTGGGGGGACTAGTTCACTACACCGGGGAGCTGTTTTTT.

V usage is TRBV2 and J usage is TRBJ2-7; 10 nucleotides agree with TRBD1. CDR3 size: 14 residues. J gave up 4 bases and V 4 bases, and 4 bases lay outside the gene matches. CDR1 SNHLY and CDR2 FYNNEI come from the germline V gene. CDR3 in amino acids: CASSVGTGVYEQYF. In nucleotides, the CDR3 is TGTGCCAGCAGTGTAGGGACAGGGGTTTACGAGCAGTACTTC.

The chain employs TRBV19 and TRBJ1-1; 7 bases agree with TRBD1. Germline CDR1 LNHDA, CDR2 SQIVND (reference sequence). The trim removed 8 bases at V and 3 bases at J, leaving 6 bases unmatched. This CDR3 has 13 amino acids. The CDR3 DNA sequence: TGTGCCAGTGGCGACAGGGCGGACACTGAAGCTTTCTTT. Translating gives CASGDRADTEAFF.

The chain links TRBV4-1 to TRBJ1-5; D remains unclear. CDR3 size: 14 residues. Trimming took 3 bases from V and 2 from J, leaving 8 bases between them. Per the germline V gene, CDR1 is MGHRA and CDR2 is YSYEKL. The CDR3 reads CASSQPGGNQPQHF. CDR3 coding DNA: TGCGCCAGCAGCCAGCCCGGGGGCAATCAGCCCCAGCATTTT.

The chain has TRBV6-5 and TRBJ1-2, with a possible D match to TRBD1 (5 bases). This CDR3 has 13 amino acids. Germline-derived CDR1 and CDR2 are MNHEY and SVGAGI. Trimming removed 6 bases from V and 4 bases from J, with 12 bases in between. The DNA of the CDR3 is TGTGCCAGCAGCCTGGACACCATCTATGGCTACACCTTC. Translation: CASSLDTIYGYTF.

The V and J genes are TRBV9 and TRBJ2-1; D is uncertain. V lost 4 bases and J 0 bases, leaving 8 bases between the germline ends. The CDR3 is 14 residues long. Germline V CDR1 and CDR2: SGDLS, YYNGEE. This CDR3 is CASSSTSSYNEQFF. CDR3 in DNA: TGTGCCAGCAGCTCGACAAGCTCCTACAATGAGCAGTTCTTC. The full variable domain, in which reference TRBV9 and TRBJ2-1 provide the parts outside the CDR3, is DSGVTQTPKHLITATGQRVTLRCSPRSGDLSVYWYQQSLDQGLQFLIQYYNGEERAKGNILERFSAQQFPDLHSELNLSSLELGDSALYFCASSSTSSYNEQFFGPGTRLTVL.

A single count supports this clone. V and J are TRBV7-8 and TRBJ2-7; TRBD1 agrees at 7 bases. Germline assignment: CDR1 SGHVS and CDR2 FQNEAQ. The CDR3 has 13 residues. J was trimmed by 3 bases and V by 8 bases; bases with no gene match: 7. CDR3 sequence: CASAGPGGYEQYF. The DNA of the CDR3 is TGTGCCAGCGCGGGTCCAGGGGGCTACGAGCAGTACTTC.

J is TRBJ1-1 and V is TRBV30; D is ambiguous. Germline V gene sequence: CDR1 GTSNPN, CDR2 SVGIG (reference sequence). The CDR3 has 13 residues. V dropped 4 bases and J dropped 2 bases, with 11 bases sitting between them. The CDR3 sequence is CAWTPGGNTEAFF. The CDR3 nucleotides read TGTGCCTGGACCCCCGGTGGTAACACTGAAGCTTTCTTT.

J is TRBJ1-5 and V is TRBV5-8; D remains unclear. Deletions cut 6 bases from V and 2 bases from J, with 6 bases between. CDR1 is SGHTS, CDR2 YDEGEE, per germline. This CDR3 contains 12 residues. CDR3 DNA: TGTGCCAGCACGCGGGGCAATCAGCCCCAGCATTTT. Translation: CASTRGNQPQHF. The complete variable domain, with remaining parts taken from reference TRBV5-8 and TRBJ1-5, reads EAGVTQSPTHLIKTRGQQATLRCSPISGHTSVYWYQQALGLGLQFLLWYDEGEERNRGNFPPRFSGRQFPNYSSELNVNALELEDSALYLCASTRGNQPQHFGDGTRLSIL.

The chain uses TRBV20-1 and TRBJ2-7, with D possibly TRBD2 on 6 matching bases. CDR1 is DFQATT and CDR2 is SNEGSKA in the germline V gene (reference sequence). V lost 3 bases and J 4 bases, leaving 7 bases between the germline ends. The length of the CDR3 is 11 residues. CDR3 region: CSASRGYEQYF. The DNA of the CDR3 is TGCAGTGCTAGCCGGGGGTACGAGCAGTACTTC.

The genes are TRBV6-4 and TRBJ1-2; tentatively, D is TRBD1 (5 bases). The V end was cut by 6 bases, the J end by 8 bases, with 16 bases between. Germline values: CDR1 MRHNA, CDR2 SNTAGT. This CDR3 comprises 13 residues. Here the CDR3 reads CASRMNGGGGYTF. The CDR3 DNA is TGTGCCAGCAGGATGAACGGGGGTGGGGGCTACACCTTC.

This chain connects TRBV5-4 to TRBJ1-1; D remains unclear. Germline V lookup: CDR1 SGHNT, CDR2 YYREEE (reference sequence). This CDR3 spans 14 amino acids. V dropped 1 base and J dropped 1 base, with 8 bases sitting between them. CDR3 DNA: TGTGCCAGCAGCTTGTCTCAGGCGAACACTGAAGCTTTCTTT. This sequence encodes CASSLSQANTEAFF.